This T cell receptor (beta chain) originates from a study of T-cell reconstitution after alpha-beta-depleted transplantation in children. Points from the study as a whole: In some patients, recipient T cells and intrathymic progenitors surviving conditioning explained high day-60 diversity.

Researchers prepared the TCRbeta library using unique molecular identifiers, the study reports. MiXCR was run by TCRdb on the PCR reads, yielding one entry per CDR3 protein. The sample includes about 980,000 distinct CDR3 sequences, less than 30% of them seen just once. This clonotype was found a few times. As yet, its antigen is unknown. Sequences were derived from PBMCs, mostly from graft donor cells, sampled 360 days after TCRalphabeta/CD19-depleted stem cell transplant. This clonotype was obtained from a boy younger than two who had a stem cell transplant for SCID, so the T cells may come from the graft donor.

This CDR3 is CSALRRGRTGNTIYF. The CDR3, as DNA: TGCAGCGCCCTAAGGCGGGGGAGGACTGGAAACACCATATATTTT. The chain uses TRBV29-1 and TRBJ1-3; D possibly corresponds to TRBD1 (5 bases). V was pared by 7 bases and J by 2 bases, with 18 bases between. The CDR3 contains 15 residues. CDR1 is SQVTM, CDR2 ANQGSEA, per germline.